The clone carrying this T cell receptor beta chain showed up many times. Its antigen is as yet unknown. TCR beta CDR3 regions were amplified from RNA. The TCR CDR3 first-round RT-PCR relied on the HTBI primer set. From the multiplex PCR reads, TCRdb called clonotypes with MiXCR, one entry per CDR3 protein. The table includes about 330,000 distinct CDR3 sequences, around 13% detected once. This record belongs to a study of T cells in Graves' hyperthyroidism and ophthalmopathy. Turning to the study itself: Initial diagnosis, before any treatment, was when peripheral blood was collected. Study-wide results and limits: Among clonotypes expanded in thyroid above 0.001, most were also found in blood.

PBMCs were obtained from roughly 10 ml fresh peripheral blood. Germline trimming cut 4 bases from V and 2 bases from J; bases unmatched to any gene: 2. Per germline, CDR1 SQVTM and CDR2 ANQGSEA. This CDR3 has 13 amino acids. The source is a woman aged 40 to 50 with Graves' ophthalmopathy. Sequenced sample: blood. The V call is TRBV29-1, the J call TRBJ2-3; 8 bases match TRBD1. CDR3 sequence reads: CSVGDRPTDTQYF. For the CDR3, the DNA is TGCAGCGTTGGGGACAGGCCCACAGATACGCAGTATTTT.